Below are 16 T cell receptor beta chains sequenced from a single sample in a study of response to subunit inactivated influenza vaccine. TCRdb used MiXCR to reprocess the RT-PCR reads, holding one entry per CDR3 protein. The sample has hundreds of thousands of distinct CDR3 sequences, about 10% seen once. Here the sequenced sample was PBMCs from blood, taken 45 days after vaccination. These receptors originate from a man aged 50 to 60 who received an inactivated influenza vaccine.

There are a few counts of this clonotype. The V and J genes are TRBV4-2 and TRBJ2-3; 8 bases align to TRBD2. The germline V gene has CDR1 LGHNA and CDR2 YNFKEQ. CDR3 length: 16 residues. V gave up 2 bases and J gave up 1 base; unmatched junction bases: 5. CDR3 sequence: CASSQKSGGGTDTQYF. DNA for the CDR3: TGTGCCAGCAGCCAAAAATCGGGGGGGGGCACAGATACGCAGTATTTT.

This sequence joins TRBV20-1 and TRBJ1-5; TRBD1 might be the D (5 bases). This CDR3 has 18 amino acids. The germline V gene encodes CDR1 DFQATT and CDR2 SNEGSKA (reference sequence). V was trimmed by 1 base and J by 0 bases, leaving 19 bases between them. In DNA, the CDR3 is TGCAGTGCTAGAGTGGGGACCTACAGACTACATAGCAATCAGCCCCAGCATTTT. The encoded protein is CSARVGTYRLHSNQPQHF.

V usage is TRBV5-6 and J usage is TRBJ1-2; tentatively, D is TRBD1 (6 bases). Per the germline V gene, CDR1 is SGHDT and CDR2 is YYEEEE. The V gene lost 4 bases and the J gene lost 4 bases, with 14 bases spanning the gap. The CDR3 is 14 amino acids. The CDR3 sequence: CASSHQGTSYGYTF. Here the CDR3 DNA reads TGTGCCAGCAGCCACCAGGGGACGTCCTATGGCTACACCTTC. Full variable domain (outside the CDR3, taken from reference TRBV5-6 and TRBJ1-2): DAGVTQSPTHLIKTRGQQVTLRCSPKSGHDTVSWYQQALGQGPQFIFQYYEEEERQRGNFPDRFSGHQFPNYSSELNVNALLLGDSALYLCASSHQGTSYGYTFGSGTRLTVV.

This clonotype occurred a few times. The rearrangement joins TRBV2 to TRBJ2-2; 14 bases fit TRBD2. With 6 bases clipped from V and 6 bases from J, the junction kept 3 bases outside the gene matches. The CDR3 is 15 residues long. CDR1 SNHLY and CDR2 FYNNEI come from the germline V gene. The CDR3 bases are TGTGCCAGCAGGCTGACTAGCGGGGGGGCCGGGGAGCTGTTTTTT. It encodes CASRLTSGGAGELFF.

The chain couples TRBV20-1 to TRBJ2-1; the D gene is possibly TRBD2 (5 bases). Trimming took 1 base from V and 7 from J, leaving 11 bases between them. CDR3 length equals 13 residues. From germline, CDR1 is DFQATT and CDR2 SNEGSKA (reference sequence). This CDR3 is CSARVPGKNEQFF. Written as DNA, the CDR3 is TGCAGTGCTAGAGTTCCGGGGAAGAATGAGCAGTTCTTC.

This clonotype was counted between two and nine times. The rearrangement uses TRBV27 and TRBJ2-3, with 7 bases fitting TRBD1. J was trimmed by 6 bases and V by 8 bases; bases with no gene match: 8. CDR1 is MNHEY and CDR2 is SMNVEV in the germline V gene (reference sequence). The CDR3 sequence is 13 residues long. The CDR3 DNA sequence: TGTGCCAGCGCGGACAGGTCGTCGGATACGCAGTATTTT. Its translation is CASADRSSDTQYF.

With respect to this clonotype: A read error is possible here, since a much larger clone lies one base away. The chain employs TRBV4-1 and TRBJ2-7, with D uncertain. V was pared by 0 bases and J by 3 bases, with 6 bases between. Germline-derived CDR1 and CDR2 are MGHRA and YSYEKL. The length of the CDR3 is 13 residues. This CDR3 reads CASSQEMGYEQYF. CDR3 coding DNA: TGCGCCAGCAGCCAAGAAATGGGCTACGAGCAGTACTTC.

This clonotype was seen a few times. The V call is TRBV25-1, the J call TRBJ2-7; D is undetermined. Germline CDR1 and CDR2: MGHDK and SYGVNS. CDR3 size: 12 residues. V was pared by 2 bases and J by 7 bases, with 9 bases between. In nucleotides, the CDR3 is TGTGCCAGCAGTGAAGCCCTCGGGGAGCAGTACTTC. Encoded protein: CASSEALGEQYF.

The table lists this clonotype with many counts. The chain employs TRBV29-1 and TRBJ1-2; 10 bases are a match to TRBD1. V dropped 6 bases and J dropped 5; count of bases not matched to a gene: 9. The CDR3 totals 14 residues. Germline CDR1 and CDR2: SQVTM and ANQGSEA. CDR3 bases: TGCAGCGTGACTGAAGGGACAGGGGCTTATGGCTACACCTTC. The encoded protein is CSVTEGTGAYGYTF.

At least ten counts were recorded for this clonotype. The chain's CDR3 is CASSETGAGLFF. The CDR3 nucleotides read TGTGCCAGCAGCGAGACAGGGGCAGGTCTGTTTTTT. The chain links TRBV2 to TRBJ2-2; 8 bases fit TRBD1. The germline V gene encodes CDR1 SNHLY and CDR2 FYNNEI. V shed 6 bases and J 14 bases; nucleotides not matched to a gene: 8. This CDR3 has 12 residues.

This clonotype has at least ten counts. V gene TRBV27 combines with J gene TRBJ1-5; D not resolved. There are 16 residues in the CDR3. V lost 1 base and J lost 7, with 17 bases in between. Per the germline V gene, CDR1 is MNHEY and CDR2 is SMNVEV (reference sequence). The CDR3 bases are TGTGCCAGCAGTTTATTCGCCCTTAGCGGAGAGCAGCCCCAGCATTTT. Amino acid sequence: CASSLFALSGEQPQHF.

V usage is TRBV7-2 and J usage is TRBJ2-1; 9 bases match TRBD1. The V gene's germline CDR1 is SGHTA and CDR2 FQGNSA. The CDR3 has 15 amino acids. Trimming at V came to 1 base and at J to 9 bases, leaving 7 bases not matched to a gene. The CDR3 DNA follows: TGTGCCAGCAGCTTAGACAGGGGGCAATTTGGTGAGCAGTTCTTC. Translated: CASSLDRGQFGEQFF.

CDR3 DNA sequence: TGTGCCAGCAGCCCCATGCCAGGGTATGACTACAATGAGCAGTTCTTC. Protein sequence: CASSPMPGYDYNEQFF. The chain carries TRBV7-2 and TRBJ2-1, with a weak D call TRBD1 (5 bases). The CDR3 is 16 residues long. V was trimmed by 5 bases and J by 3 bases, leaving 17 bases between them. The germline CDR1 and CDR2 sequences are SGHTA and FQGNSA.

Here the CDR3 reads CASTKWYSGELFF. As DNA, the CDR3 is TGTGCCAGCACCAAGTGGTATTCCGGGGAGCTGTTTTTT. This chain joins TRBV5-6 and TRBJ2-2; D unresolved. Per germline, CDR1 SGHDT and CDR2 YYEEEE. V shed 6 bases and J shed 6 bases, with 12 bases lying between them. The length of the CDR3 is 13 residues.

This clonotype was recorded many times. This chain uses TRBV7-2 with TRBJ1-1, with D perhaps TRBD1 (6 bases). The germline gives CDR1 SGHTA, CDR2 FQGNSA. The CDR3 length is 16 residues. The ends were cut back, 2 bases at V and 3 bases at J, with 16 bases in the middle. CDR3 DNA: TGTGCCAGCAGCTTACGGCGTACGGGGGCGCACACTGAAGCTTTCTTT. Its translation: CASSLRRTGAHTEAFF.

The rearrangement uses TRBV7-9 and TRBJ2-3; D is possibly TRBD1 (6 bases). The CDR3 is 12 amino acids. Germline V CDR1 and CDR2: SEHNR, FQNEAQ (reference sequence). V was trimmed by 6 bases and J by 6 bases, leaving 10 bases between them. DNA for the CDR3: TGTGCCAGCAGACAGGGTGGGGATACGCAGTATTTT. It codes for CASRQGGDTQYF.